This T cell receptor beta chain was identified during a study of blood T cells in healthy people across ages. Study findings and constraints: Age brought a roughly linear fall in TCR beta diversity measured per million T cells.

The authors ran a second PCR of roughly 6 to 12 cycles using a sample-barcoded 5' primer and a J-beta primer mix. Each of the samples gave a minimum of 3 million paired-end reads that contained CDR3. TCRdb reanalysed the 5' RACE reads using MiXCR and keeps one entry per CDR3 protein. The sample consists of about 730,000 distinct CDR3 sequences, 43% of them appearing once. As to this clonotype: Its antigen is not known.

Isolated PBMCs totaled at least 6.5 million in each sample. This receptor was obtained from a woman aged 55-70 years in good health. Source material: blood.

The CDR3 sequence is CASRGQDLSNQPQHF. In nucleotides, the CDR3 is TGTGCCAGCAGGGGACAGGACCTTAGCAATCAGCCCCAGCATTTT. The V and J genes are TRBV12-3 or TRBV12-4 and TRBJ1-5, with 8 nucleotides matching TRBD1. This CDR3 is built from 15 residues. V was pared by 6 bases and J by 0 bases, with 4 bases of the junction left unmatched.